The clone carrying this T cell receptor beta chain was found a few times. This entry is derived from a study of blood T cell repertoires in COVID-19. Across the whole study: Samples representing acute and convalescent COVID-19 were sourced from the United States, Italy and Spain. From T cells, B-cell-depleted T cells, or PBMCs came the material, which was cDNA or gDNA.

This CDR3 has 13 amino acids. The V end lost 5 bases, the J end lost 6 bases, and 13 bases lay between the germline ends. Germline V gives CDR1 SGHDN, CDR2 FVKESK. Per the study methods: Counts of nucleated cells, estimated from reference gene primer amplification, were obtained. Produced via immunoSEQ multiplex PCR; TCRdb's table is partial and in-frame only. V, J and clone size reflect that table, while D and trimming were determined from the DNA. The sample includes 60,000 to 85,000 clones, about four fifths seen only once; the top ten take around 21%. The sample comprised peripheral blood. This sequence originates from a man between 65 and 85 years old with acute or convalescent COVID-19. The chain joins TRBV14 to TRBJ1-1; D is possibly TRBD1 (6 bases). CDR3 DNA sequence: TGTGCCAGCAGCGCCAGGGGTTCTTCTGAAGCTTTCTTT. Its protein product is CASSARGSSEAFF.